This T cell receptor (beta chain) was sequenced for a study of shared clonotypes between healthy human individuals. It was across several immunoSEQ plates that each subset's genomic DNA was evenly split. The method was immunoSEQ multiplex PCR; TCRdb's version includes in-frame clones alone and lacks a portion of them. The sample has some 660,000 clones, around 73% seen once. Whole-study findings and limits: Relative to clonotypes present in all four donors, those not shared had lower generation probabilities. Naive CD4 clonotype sharing across a few donors was approximately 5%.

V shed 4 bases and J 0 bases; nucleotides not matched to a gene: 13. The germline V gene encodes CDR1 MGHRA and CDR2 YSYEKL. The CDR3 has 19 residues. This clone was picked up one time. Its antigen remains unknown. From CD4+ cells came CD45RA+ naive and CD45RA-negative memory subsets. The rearrangement uses TRBV4-1 and TRBJ2-1, with 9 bases fitting TRBD1. The specimen sequenced was memory CD4+ T cells sorted from blood. Specified subset: CD45RA-negative fraction. The sequence came from a woman aged 25 to 39 in good health. The CDR3 protein is CASSRPGQGQRSSYNEQFF. For the CDR3, the DNA is TGCGCCAGCAGCCGCCCGGGACAGGGTCAACGCAGCTCCTACAATGAGCAGTTCTTC.